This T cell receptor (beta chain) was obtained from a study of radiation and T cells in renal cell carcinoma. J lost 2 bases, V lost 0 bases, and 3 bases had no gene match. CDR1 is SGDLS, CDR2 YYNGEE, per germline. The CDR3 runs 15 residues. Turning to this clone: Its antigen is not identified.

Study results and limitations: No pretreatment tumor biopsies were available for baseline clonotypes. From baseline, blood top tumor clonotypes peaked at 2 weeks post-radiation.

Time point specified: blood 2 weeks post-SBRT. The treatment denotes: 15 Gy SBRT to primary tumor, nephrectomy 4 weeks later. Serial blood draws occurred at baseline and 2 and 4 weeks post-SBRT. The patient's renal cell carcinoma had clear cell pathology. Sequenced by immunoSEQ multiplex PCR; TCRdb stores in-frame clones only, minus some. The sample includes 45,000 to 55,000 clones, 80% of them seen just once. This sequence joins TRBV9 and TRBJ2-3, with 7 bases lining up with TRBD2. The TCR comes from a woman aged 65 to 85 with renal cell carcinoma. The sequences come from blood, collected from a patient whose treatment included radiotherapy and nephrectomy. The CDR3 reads CASSVVGGDTDTQYF. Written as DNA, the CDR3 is TGTGCCAGCAGCGTAGTGGGAGGGGACACAGATACGCAGTATTTT.